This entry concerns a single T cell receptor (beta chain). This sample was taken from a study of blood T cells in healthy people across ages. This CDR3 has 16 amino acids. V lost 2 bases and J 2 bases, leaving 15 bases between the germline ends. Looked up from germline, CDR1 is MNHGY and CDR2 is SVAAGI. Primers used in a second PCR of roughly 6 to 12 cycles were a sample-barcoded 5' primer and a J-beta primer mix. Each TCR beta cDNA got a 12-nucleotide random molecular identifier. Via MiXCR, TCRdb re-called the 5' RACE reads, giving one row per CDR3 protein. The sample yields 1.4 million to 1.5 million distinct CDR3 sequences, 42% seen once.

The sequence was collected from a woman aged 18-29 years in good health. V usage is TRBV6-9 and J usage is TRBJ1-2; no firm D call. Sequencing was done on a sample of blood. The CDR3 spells CASSYRWKGRNYGYTF. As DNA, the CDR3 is TGTGCCAGCAGTTATCGGTGGAAAGGGAGGAACTATGGCTACACCTTC.